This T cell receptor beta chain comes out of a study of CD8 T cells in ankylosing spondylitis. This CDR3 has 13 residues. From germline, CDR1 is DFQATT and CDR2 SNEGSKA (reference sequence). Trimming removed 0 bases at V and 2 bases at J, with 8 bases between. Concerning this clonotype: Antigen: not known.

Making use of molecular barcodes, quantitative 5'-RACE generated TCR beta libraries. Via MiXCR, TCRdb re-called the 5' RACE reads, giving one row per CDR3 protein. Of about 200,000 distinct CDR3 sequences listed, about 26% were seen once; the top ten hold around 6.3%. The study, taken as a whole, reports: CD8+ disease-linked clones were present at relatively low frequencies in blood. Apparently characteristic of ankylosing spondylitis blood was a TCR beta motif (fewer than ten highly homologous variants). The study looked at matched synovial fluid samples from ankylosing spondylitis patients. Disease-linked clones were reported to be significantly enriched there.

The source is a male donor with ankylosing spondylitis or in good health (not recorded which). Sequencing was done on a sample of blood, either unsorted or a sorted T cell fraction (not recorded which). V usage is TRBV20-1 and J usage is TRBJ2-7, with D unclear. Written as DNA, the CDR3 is TGCAGTGCTAGAGATCCTAGAACCTACGAGCAGTACTTC. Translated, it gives CSARDPRTYEQYF.